Presented here are 32 T cell receptor beta chains from one specimen sequenced in a study of beta chain features in type 1 diabetes (dated by TCRdb to the late 2010s). The library was generated by the immunoSEQ multiplex PCR assay. The entire amount of isolated RNA was reverse transcribed using the High Capacity cDNA Reverse Transcription Kit, so the sequenced TCRB transcripts were expressed ones. The table was pulled from immuneACCESS by TCRdb, which kept in-frame rearrangements only. Such tables lose some clones; where checked, under half of the loss comes from unresolved V genes, and the rest has no known cause. The sample table contains 900,000 or so clones; only one count was recorded for under 20% of them. The top ten clonotypes cover 0.02% to 0.025% of the sample. Sequenced sample: naive CD4+ T cells from blood. The cell subset or site label corresponds to: true naive CD4+ T cells. Source of these receptors: a woman younger than 30 in good health.

A remark on this clone: The same CDR3 can be traced to other DNA sequences in this sample. DNA of the CDR3: TGTGCCAGCAGTTACGGGTCGGGCACAGATACGCAGTATTTT. Its protein is CASSYGSGTDTQYF. V and J are TRBV6-5 and TRBJ2-3, with D unclear. The CDR3 spans 14 residues. Deletions cut 2 bases from V and 1 base from J, with 7 bases between. The germline CDR1 and CDR2 sequences are MNHEY and SVGAGI.

This clone was seen more than once but under ten times. V is TRBV28 and J is TRBJ2-7; 9 bases match TRBD2. The ends lost 7 bases at V and 4 bases at J; junction bases unmatched: 11. The germline V gene encodes CDR1 MDHEN and CDR2 SYDVKM. There are 15 residues in the CDR3. CDR3 sequence reads: CASNSGPSGIYEQYF. The CDR3 nucleotides read TGTGCCAGCAATTCTGGCCCTAGCGGGATATACGAGCAGTACTTC. Using reference TRBV28 and TRBJ2-7 for the parts outside the CDR3, the full variable domain is DVKVTQSSRYLVKRTGEKVFLECVQDMDHENMFWYRQDPGLGLRLIYFSYDVKMKEKGDIPEGYSVSREKKERFSLILESASTNQTSMYLCASNSGPSGIYEQYFGPGTRLTVT.

This clone has more than one count but fewer than ten. V and J are TRBV6-1 and TRBJ2-6; D could derive from TRBD1 or TRBD2 (5 bases each). Germline loops: CDR1 MNHNS, CDR2 SASEGT. The CDR3 extends over 19 amino acids. With 0 bases removed from V and 0 bases from J, the gap between germline ends came to 15 bases. For the CDR3, the DNA is TGTGCCAGCAGTGAAGCAAAGAGGGGCACCCGCTCTGGGGCCAACGTCCTGACTTTC. Its translation: CASSEAKRGTRSGANVLTF.

This clone was observed a few times. The V and J genes are TRBV7-2 and TRBJ1-1; no firm D call. The germline V and J ends were trimmed by 2 bases and 4 bases, with 5 bases remaining between them. This CDR3 is 12 amino acids long. CDR1 and CDR2 from the germline V gene are SGHTA and FQGNSA. CDR3 residues: CASSLYGTEAFF. CDR3 sequence (DNA): TGTGCCAGCAGCTTATACGGCACTGAAGCTTTCTTT.

The V gene is TRBV5-6, the J gene TRBJ2-7, with 10 bases fitting TRBD1. Trimming at V came to 6 bases and at J to 6 bases, leaving 15 bases not matched to a gene. The CDR3 covers 16 residues. CDR1 is SGHDT, CDR2 YYEEEE, per germline. The CDR3 loop reads CASKKKPGDRGIEQYF. DNA of the CDR3: TGTGCCAGCAAAAAGAAGCCGGGGGACAGGGGAATCGAGCAGTACTTC.

The chain uses TRBV9 and TRBJ1-2, with 9 nucleotides matching TRBD1. Per germline, CDR1 SGDLS and CDR2 YYNGEE. J lost 4 bases, V lost 0 bases, and 7 bases had no gene match. The CDR3 is 16 amino acids. DNA of the CDR3: TGTGCCAGCAGCGTAGGAGGGACAGGGAGTGGCTATGGCTACACCTTC. Its translation is CASSVGGTGSGYGYTF.

This clone was detected only a few times. V is TRBV7-3 and J is TRBJ2-1, with unresolved D. CDR3 length: 13 residues. Germline CDR1 is SGHTA and CDR2 is FQGTGA. V dropped 5 bases and J dropped 5 bases, with 10 bases sitting between them. CDR3 loop: CASSKSRDNEQFF. The CDR3 DNA reads as TGTGCCAGCAGCAAAAGTAGGGACAATGAGCAGTTCTTC.

The rearrangement uses TRBV25-1 and TRBJ2-7, with TRBD1 identical over 10 bases. CDR3 size: 15 residues. Losses at the gene ends were 2 bases for V and 5 bases for J; bases not matched to a gene: 6. Per germline, CDR1 MGHDK and CDR2 SYGVNS. CDR3 nucleotides: TGTGCCAGCAGTGAAGGCGGACAGGGGGGCGACGAGCAGTACTTC. Its translation is CASSEGGQGGDEQYF.

This clone showed up just a few times. V is TRBV2 and J is TRBJ2-1, with a tentative D call TRBD1 (5 bases). This CDR3 is built from 14 residues. Germline V gene lookup returns CDR1 SNHLY and CDR2 FYNNEI. Trimming cost V 6 bases and J 1 base, with 10 bases left between them. The CDR3 spells CASRGLESYNEQFF. DNA of the CDR3: TGTGCCAGCAGGGGGCTTGAGTCCTACAATGAGCAGTTCTTC.

In the case of this clone: One end of the junction varies from germline; a read error may be responsible. This chain uses TRBV11-1 with TRBJ2-3, with TRBD1 matching 9 bases. This CDR3 contains 12 residues. CDR1 SGHAT and CDR2 FQDESV come from the germline V gene (reference sequence). This CDR3 is CASSQGTGSHFF. CDR3 in DNA: TGTGCCAGCAGCCAAGGGACAGGGTCTCATTTTTTT.

On this clone: Other DNA sequences of this sample code for an identical CDR3. V is TRBV5-1 and J is TRBJ1-1; D ambiguous. V gave up 1 base and J gave up 1 base, with 5 bases separating them. The CDR3 is made up of 13 amino acids. From germline, CDR1 is SGHRS and CDR2 YFSETQ. DNA of the CDR3: TGCGCCAGCAGCTTGTCTGAGAACACTGAAGCTTTCTTT. Its translation: CASSLSENTEAFF.

The chain joins TRBV11-2 to TRBJ1-2, with D maybe TRBD1 (5 bases). This CDR3 contains 18 residues. V lost 1 base, J lost 1 base, and 19 bases lay in between. Germline CDR1 is SGHAT and CDR2 is FQNNGV. The CDR3 spells CASSLVPITVGLNYGYTF. DNA for the CDR3: TGTGCCAGCAGCTTAGTGCCCATCACGGTGGGGCTTAACTATGGCTACACCTTC.

This chain uses TRBV7-3 with TRBJ2-3, with D unclear. Germline V lookup: CDR1 SGHTA, CDR2 FQGTGA. The ends were cut back, 5 bases at V and 4 bases at J, with 10 bases in the middle. This CDR3 has 13 amino acids. In DNA, the CDR3 is TGTGCCAGCAGCGTGGGCCGTCCAGATACGCAGTATTTT. Residues: CASSVGRPDTQYF. Looking up the rest from reference TRBV7-3 and TRBJ2-3 gives the full variable domain: GAGVSQTPSNKVTEKGKYVELRCDPISGHTALYWYRQSLGQGPEFLIYFQGTGAADDSGLPNDRFFAVRPEGSVSTLKIQRTERGDSAVYLCASSVGRPDTQYFGPGTRLTVL.

This clone was found a few times. This chain connects TRBV7-2 to TRBJ2-5, with TRBD2 matching over 8 bases. Germline V lookup: CDR1 SGHTA, CDR2 FQGNSA. Unmatched junction bases numbered 7, after V lost 2 bases and J lost 2 bases. This CDR3 region has 16 residues. The CDR3 nucleotides are TGTGCCAGCAGCTTAATAAGGCGGGAGGCACAAGAGACCCAGTACTTC. The encoded protein is CASSLIRREAQETQYF. The complete variable domain, with remaining parts taken from reference TRBV7-2 and TRBJ2-5, reads GAGVSQSPSNKVTEKGKDVELRCDPISGHTALYWYRQSLGQGLEFLIYFQGNSAPDKSGLPSDRFSAERTGGSVSTLTIQRTQQEDSAVYLCASSLIRREAQETQYFGPGTRLLVL.

A few counts support this clone. CDR3 residues: CASRREQGWGETQYF. DNA for the CDR3: TGTGCCAGCAGGCGCGAACAGGGTTGGGGAGAGACCCAGTACTTC. The chain has TRBV7-9 and TRBJ2-5, with D possibly being TRBD1 (6 bases). V was cut by 6 bases and J by 4 bases, with 18 bases left in between. Per the germline V gene, CDR1 is SEHNR and CDR2 is FQNEAQ (reference sequence). The CDR3 loop spans 15 amino acids. Filled out from reference TRBV7-9 and TRBJ2-5, the complete variable domain reads DTGVSQNPRHKITKRGQNVTFRCDPISEHNRLYWYRQTLGQGPEFLTYFQNEAQLEKSRLLSDRFSAERPKGSFSTLEIQRTEQGDSAMYLCASRREQGWGETQYFGPGTRLLVL.

The V gene is TRBV13, the J gene TRBJ2-7; D is unresolved. CDR3 size: 12 residues. Germline lookup yields CDR1 PRHDT and CDR2 FYEKMQ (reference sequence). V was shortened by 3 bases and J by 4 bases, with 7 bases between the two germline ends. The CDR3: CASSFSWYEQYF. CDR3 nucleotides: TGTGCCAGCAGCTTTAGCTGGTACGAGCAGTACTTC.

This clone has a handful of counts. The rearrangement links TRBV7-9 to TRBJ2-7, with 13 bases lining up with TRBD2. The CDR3 covers 16 residues. The junction had 9 bases not matched to a gene; V was cut back by 6 bases and J by 4 bases. Germline V gene lookup returns CDR1 SEHNR and CDR2 FQNEAQ (reference sequence). The CDR3 sequence: CASSRTSGRGVYEQYF. CDR3 DNA: TGTGCCAGCAGTCGGACTAGCGGGAGAGGTGTGTACGAGCAGTACTTC.

This clone was picked up a small number of times. V and J are TRBV28 and TRBJ2-5; D may be TRBD1 or TRBD2 (6 bases each). The CDR3 runs 14 residues. Germline values: CDR1 MDHEN, CDR2 SYDVKM. V shed 8 bases and J shed 7 bases, with 20 bases lying between them. The CDR3 coding sequence is TGTGCCAGCGCACTTAGGGGGGTCCGAGGGACCCAGTACTTC. Translated, it gives CASALRGVRGTQYF.

The rearrangement joins TRBV4-3 to TRBJ2-2; 13 bases line up with TRBD2. The germline gives CDR1 LGHNA, CDR2 YSLEER. V shed 0 bases, J shed 2 bases, and the junction held 6 bases outside the gene matches. The CDR3 covers 19 residues. The CDR3 sequence is CASSQDTSGRADNTGELFF. The CDR3 DNA reads as TGCGCCAGCAGCCAAGACACTAGCGGGAGGGCCGATAACACCGGGGAGCTGTTTTTT.

J is TRBJ1-2 and V is TRBV6-6; D unresolved. V dropped 8 bases and J dropped 6 bases, with 13 bases sitting between them. Germline loops: CDR1 MNHNY, CDR2 SVGAGI (reference sequence). The CDR3 runs to 12 residues. CDR3 in amino acids: CASHTGPDGYTF. Here the CDR3 DNA reads TGTGCCAGCCATACTGGTCCTGATGGCTACACCTTC.

The chain joins TRBV6-5 to TRBJ2-7; D is undetermined. The germline CDR1 and CDR2 sequences are MNHEY and SVGAGI. Trimming cost V 5 bases and J 4 bases, with 15 bases left between them. CDR3 size: 14 residues. Here the CDR3 reads CASSPDFAGYEQYF. For the CDR3, the DNA is TGTGCCAGCAGTCCAGACTTTGCCGGGTACGAGCAGTACTTC.

The chain joins TRBV18 to TRBJ2-3; D gene ambiguous. Trimming left V 3 bases short and J 2 bases short, with 9 bases between. The germline gives CDR1 KGHSH, CDR2 LQKENI. This CDR3 contains 14 residues. The CDR3 reads CASSPLDVTDTQYF. CDR3 DNA: TGTGCCAGCTCACCGTTGGACGTCACAGATACGCAGTATTTT. Full variable domain (outside the CDR3, taken from reference TRBV18 and TRBJ2-3): NAGVMQNPRHLVRRRGQEARLRCSPMKGHSHVYWYRQLPEEGLKFMVYLQKENIIDESGMPKERFSAEFPKEGPSILRIQQVVRGDSAAYFCASSPLDVTDTQYFGPGTRLTVL.

This rearrangement joins TRBV7-9 to TRBJ2-5; the D gene is possibly TRBD2 (5 bases). Per the germline V gene, CDR1 is SEHNR and CDR2 is FQNEAQ (reference sequence). V lost 1 base, J lost 5 bases, and 14 bases lay in between. The CDR3 sequence is 15 residues long. The CDR3 DNA is TGTGCCAGCAGCTTAGTGAGGGTCGGGCATGAGACCCAGTACTTC. This sequence encodes CASSLVRVGHETQYF. Combining the CDR3 with reference TRBV7-9 and TRBJ2-5 gives the whole variable domain DTGVSQNPRHKITKRGQNVTFRCDPISEHNRLYWYRQTLGQGPEFLTYFQNEAQLEKSRLLSDRFSAERPKGSFSTLEIQRTEQGDSAMYLCASSLVRVGHETQYFGPGTRLLVL.

The V and J genes are TRBV18 and TRBJ1-2; D remains ambiguous. The germline V gene has CDR1 KGHSH and CDR2 LQKENI. The CDR3 spans 14 residues. Deletions cut 0 bases from V and 4 bases from J, with 9 bases between. CDR3 nucleotide sequence: TGTGCCAGCTCACCACCTCTGGGAGGCTATGGCTACACCTTC. It encodes CASSPPLGGYGYTF.

The J gene is TRBJ2-7, the V gene TRBV7-6; TRBD1 matches at 9 bases. This CDR3 contains 14 residues. V dropped 4 bases and J dropped 4; count of bases not matched to a gene: 5. Germline V gene data show CDR1 as SGHVS and CDR2 as FNYEAQ. The DNA for the CDR3 is TGTGCCAGCAGCTCAAGGACAGGGGCTTACGAGCAGTACTTC. Translated: CASSSRTGAYEQYF.

The sample holds a few counts of this clone. The chain has TRBV4-3 and TRBJ1-1; 8 bases fit TRBD1. The CDR3 has 14 amino acids. Germline loops: CDR1 LGHNA, CDR2 YSLEER. V gave up 2 bases and J gave up 10 bases; unmatched junction bases: 9. This CDR3 is CASSQQWTGSAAFF. CDR3 coding DNA: TGCGCCAGCAGCCAACAATGGACAGGGTCAGCAGCTTTCTTT.

J is TRBJ2-6 and V is TRBV2, with 10 nucleotides matching TRBD1. V gave up 6 bases and J gave up 3 bases; unmatched junction bases: 8. CDR1 and CDR2 (germline): SNHLY, FYNNEI. The CDR3 sequence is 17 residues long. The CDR3 loop is CASSVGTGAGGANVLTF. In nucleotides, the CDR3 is TGTGCCAGCAGCGTAGGGACAGGGGCCGGTGGGGCCAACGTCCTGACTTTC.

The rearrangement links TRBV29-1 to TRBJ2-5; TRBD1 might be the D (5 bases). This CDR3 contains 13 residues. The V end was cut by 7 bases, the J end by 0 bases, with 12 bases between. The germline CDR1 and CDR2 sequences are SQVTM and ANQGSEA. The CDR3 DNA reads TGCAGCGGGCTGACAGTGTACCAAGAGACCCAGTACTTC. Its translation is CSGLTVYQETQYF.

The chain carries TRBV6-5 and TRBJ2-1, with D unresolved. This CDR3 has 15 amino acids. Trimming shortened V by 0 bases and J by 9 bases, and 15 bases separated the two germline ends. In germline, CDR1 is MNHEY, CDR2 SVGAGI. CDR3 amino acids: CASSYSVVGDGEQFF. DNA of the CDR3: TGTGCCAGCAGTTACTCAGTGGTGGGTGACGGTGAGCAGTTCTTC.

This chain connects TRBV20-1 to TRBJ2-1, with D unresolved. CDR3 length: 11 residues. CDR1 DFQATT and CDR2 SNEGSKA come from the germline V gene (reference sequence). In DNA form, the CDR3 reads TGCAGCTATCGGCCCGTCGATGAGCAGTTCTTC. As protein: CSYRPVDEQFF.

The chain employs TRBV29-1 and TRBJ1-2; a weak D match, TRBD1 (5 bases). This CDR3 contains 12 residues. Germline CDR1 reads SQVTM; CDR2 reads ANQGSEA. With 0 bases removed from V and 8 bases from J, the gap between germline ends came to 10 bases. The CDR3 coding sequence is TGCAGCGTTGAAGATTTGCGGGGCGGCTACACCTTC. Translating gives CSVEDLRGGYTF.

The genes are TRBV6-5 and TRBJ2-6; D gene uncertain. Trimming shortened V by 2 bases and J by 2 bases, and 7 bases separated the two germline ends. Germline CDR1 reads MNHEY; CDR2 reads SVGAGI. The CDR3 extends over 15 amino acids. CDR3 sequence: CASSYAGTGANVLTF. In nucleotides, the CDR3 is TGTGCCAGCAGTTACGCCGGTACTGGGGCCAACGTCCTGACTTTC.